The 16 T cell receptor beta chains below come from one sample, sequenced in a study of cytomegalovirus exposure and HLA in healthy donors. The PCR ran on 60 Vbeta and 13 Jbeta primers. Assay used: immunoSEQ multiplex PCR; TCRdb lists only in-frame clones, some missing. In all, the sample yields about 130,000 clones. The source material was PBMCs. These receptors were collected from a man aged 18 to 30 in good health and CMV-seronegative.

Turning to this clone: In the same sample, other DNA sequences code for this CDR3. This chain joins TRBV18 and TRBJ1-2; 9 positions match TRBD1. Germline assignment: CDR1 KGHSH and CDR2 LQKENI. The CDR3 loop spans 15 amino acids. Trimming cost V 2 bases and J 4 bases; bases outside gene matches: 5. The CDR3 sequence is CASSPTGGDGYGYTF. The CDR3 DNA follows: TGTGCCAGCTCACCAACAGGGGGCGATGGCTATGGCTACACCTTC.

The chain employs TRBV29-1 and TRBJ2-1; the match to TRBD1 covers 8 bases. This CDR3 comprises 16 residues. V was pared by 1 base and J by 4 bases, with 9 bases of the junction left unmatched. From germline, CDR1 is SQVTM and CDR2 ANQGSEA. The CDR3 is CSVEVTGTGVYNEQFF. The CDR3 DNA is TGCAGCGTTGAAGTAACCGGGACAGGCGTATACAATGAGCAGTTCTTC.

The chain recombines TRBV5-1 with TRBJ1-2; the match to TRBD1 covers 10 bases. CDR1 is SGHRS, CDR2 YFSETQ, per germline. The V and J ends lost 8 bases and 5 bases, in that order; junction bases with no gene match: 12. This CDR3 is 15 amino acids long. The CDR3 reads CASQMTGGGNYGYTF. The CDR3 bases are TGCGCCAGTCAAATGACAGGGGGCGGTAATTATGGCTACACCTTC.

The chain is built from TRBV27 and TRBJ2-7; 12 bases fit TRBD2. The CDR3 has 15 amino acids. J was trimmed by 7 bases and V by 2 bases; bases with no gene match: 6. The germline V gene encodes CDR1 MNHEY and CDR2 SMNVEV (reference sequence). CDR3 amino acids: CASSLGLAGMGEQYF. The CDR3 DNA reads as TGTGCCAGCAGTTTAGGACTAGCGGGAATGGGGGAGCAGTACTTC.

This sequence joins TRBV7-9 and TRBJ1-6, with D uncertain. The CDR3 covers 16 residues. Trimming cost V 1 base and J 0 bases, with 7 bases left between them. Germline V CDR1 and CDR2: SEHNR, FQNEAQ (reference sequence). CDR3 residues: CASSLEQPSYNSPLHF. The CDR3 coding sequence is TGTGCCAGCAGCTTAGAACAGCCCTCCTATAATTCACCCCTCCACTTT.

The chain uses TRBV10-2 and TRBJ1-5, with D unclear. From germline, CDR1 is WSHSY and CDR2 SAAADI. The CDR3 loop spans 16 amino acids. Trimming cost V 3 bases and J 0 bases, with 12 bases left between them. The DNA of the CDR3 is TGCGCCAGCAGTGATATGGCAGGTTATAGCAATCAGCCCCAGCATTTT. It yields the protein CASSDMAGYSNQPQHF.

The rearrangement links TRBV30 to TRBJ2-7; 8 nucleotides match TRBD2. The ends lost 2 bases at V and 8 bases at J; junction bases unmatched: 11. The CDR3 sequence is 14 residues long. The germline CDR1 and CDR2 sequences are GTSNPN and SVGIG (reference sequence). The CDR3 loop reads CAWSILAGPGKQYF. For the CDR3, the DNA is TGTGCCTGGAGTATATTAGCGGGGCCGGGAAAGCAGTACTTC.

CDR3 DNA: TGTGCCAGCAGCTCGGGACAGGGAATTGCCTACGAGCAGTACTTC. It codes for CASSSGQGIAYEQYF. This rearrangement joins TRBV5-8 to TRBJ2-7; the match to TRBD1 covers 9 bases. Germline lookup yields CDR1 SGHTS and CDR2 YDEGEE. CDR3 size: 15 residues. V was pared by 3 bases and J by 2 bases, with 6 bases of the junction left unmatched.

The chain carries TRBV5-5 and TRBJ2-2; D is ambiguous. V lost 4 bases and J 0 bases, leaving 4 bases between the germline ends. CDR1 SGHKS and CDR2 YYEKEE come from the germline V gene (reference sequence). This CDR3 has 13 residues. CDR3 in DNA: TGTGCCAGCAGCCCAGCGAACACCGGGGAGCTGTTTTTT. It codes for CASSPANTGELFF.

The CDR3 DNA reads TGTGCCAGCAGCTTATCAGGGGGCTATGGCTACACCTTC. Its translation: CASSLSGGYGYTF. The chain uses TRBV5-4 and TRBJ1-2, with 7 positions matching TRBD1. V was clipped by 2 bases and J by 4 bases; unmatched bases: 2. The CDR3 length is 13 residues. Looked up from germline, CDR1 is SGHNT and CDR2 is YYREEE (reference sequence).

The DNA for the CDR3 is TGTGCCAGCTCACCCAGGGGGACAGGGGGTGCCGAGCAGTACTTC. It encodes CASSPRGTGGAEQYF. This chain joins TRBV18 and TRBJ2-7; TRBD1 aligns across 11 bases. Trimming at V came to 3 bases and at J to 6 bases, leaving 7 bases not matched to a gene. CDR1 and CDR2 (germline): KGHSH, LQKENI. CDR3 length equals 15 residues.

The V and J genes are TRBV7-8 and TRBJ2-1; TRBD2 matches 7 bases. The CDR3 has 16 residues. Trimming cost V 1 base and J 3 bases; bases outside gene matches: 6. Germline values: CDR1 SGHVS, CDR2 FQNEAQ. In DNA form, the CDR3 reads TGTGCCAGCAGCTTAGGTCCGCGGGGGAACTACAATGAGCAGTTCTTC. It specifies CASSLGPRGNYNEQFF.

The chain is built from TRBV11-2 and TRBJ2-1; TRBD2 matches 7 bases. The CDR3 covers 13 residues. Trimming took 6 bases from V and 7 from J; bases not matched to a gene: 6. Germline assignment: CDR1 SGHAT and CDR2 FQNNGV. DNA for the CDR3: TGTGCCAGCAGGACGGGACTATTTAATGAGCAGTTCTTC. Protein: CASRTGLFNEQFF. The complete variable domain, with remaining parts taken from reference TRBV11-2 and TRBJ2-1, reads EAGVAQSPRYKIIEKRQSVAFWCNPISGHATLYWYQQILGQGPKLLIQFQNNGVVDDSQLPKDRFSAERLKGVDSTLKIQPAKLEDSAVYLCASRTGLFNEQFFGPGTRLTVL.

This rearrangement joins TRBV7-3 to TRBJ2-2, with D hard to call. Germline V gene sequence: CDR1 SGHTA, CDR2 FQGTGA. The CDR3 has 12 residues. V lost 4 bases and J lost 8, with 8 bases in between. The CDR3 region is CASSYDWGELFF. Here the CDR3 DNA reads TGTGCCAGCAGCTACGACTGGGGGGAGCTGTTTTTT.

The chain is built from TRBV6-5 and TRBJ2-7; 7 bases map to TRBD1. This CDR3 spans 15 amino acids. The germline CDR1 and CDR2 sequences are MNHEY and SVGAGI. The V segment lost 4 bases and the J segment 3 bases; nucleotides outside the gene matches: 9. CDR3 in DNA: TGTGCCAGCAGTTCTATCACAGGGGTCCTCTACGAGCAGTACTTC. Its protein product is CASSSITGVLYEQYF.

The V gene is TRBV10-2, the J gene TRBJ1-2, with 7 bases identical to TRBD1. Germline CDR1 WSHSY, CDR2 SAAADI. The CDR3 extends over 12 amino acids. V was pared by 3 bases and J by 6 bases, with 1 base of the junction left unmatched. CDR3 residues: CASSEGTDGYTF. CDR3 coding DNA: TGCGCCAGCAGTGAAGGGACAGATGGCTACACCTTC.